The TCR beta chain under discussion was sequenced for a study of blood T cell repertoires in COVID-19. Study information: In each case, the material was cDNA or gDNA derived from T cells, B-cell-depleted T cells, or PBMCs.

The germline CDR1 and CDR2 sequences are SGHRS and YFSETQ. The CDR3 is 15 residues long. The germline V and J ends were trimmed by 1 base and 2 bases, with 10 bases remaining between them. Using immunoSEQ multiplex PCR, the repertoire was profiled, and TCRdb retains in-frame clones only, with some absent. The table has roughly 200,000 clones, around 83% seen once. As concerns this clone: Additional DNA sequences in this sample encode the identical CDR3.

Material: peripheral blood. J is TRBJ1-3 and V is TRBV5-1; D is unclear. The source is a woman at least 80 years old with acute or convalescent COVID-19. DNA of the CDR3: TGCGCCAGCAGCTTGCCTGGAGGGACTGGAAACACCATATATTTT. Translated, it gives CASSLPGGTGNTIYF.